This T cell receptor (beta chain) comes out of a study of T cell repertoires in cytomegalovirus infection. Across the whole study: Both recently identified HLA-C-restricted and well-studied HLA-B-restricted CMV epitopes were used in the study. Public TCR beta signature analysis indicated the presence of both CMV infection and matching HLA type.

Germline CDR1 is MRHNA and CDR2 is SNTAGT. V was trimmed by 5 bases and J by 6 bases, leaving 12 bases between them. This CDR3 contains 13 residues. The study's findings and limits: The response measured ex vivo was dominated by TCR beta clonotypes (HLA-C-restricted and CMV-specific). Summed public TCR beta family frequency identified CMV carriers bearing the relevant HLA.

A few counts support this clonotype. Its target is not known. TCRdb re-called the reads through MiXCR, storing one row per CDR3 protein. This sample has about 360,000 distinct CDR3 sequences, with about 35% found just once. The sequenced sample was cultured PBMCs, obtained from culture after CMV antigen stimulation. The receptor comes from a human donor in good health (CMV status not recorded). Some clones in this sample may be carry-over from other donors' samples. The genes are TRBV6-4 and TRBJ2-3; perhaps D is TRBD1 or TRBD2 (5 bases each). The CDR3 spells CASSISEGDTQYF. The CDR3 nucleotides read TGTGCCAGCAGTATATCCGAGGGGGATACGCAGTATTTT.